The rows below give T cell receptor beta chains drawn from one sample of a study of blood T cell repertoires in COVID-19. TCRdb's copy holds only in-frame clones and misses some; the assay was immunoSEQ multiplex PCR. The repertoire has just over 95,000 clones, 90% of them found once; the top ten carry over 4.5%. What was sequenced was peripheral blood. These TCRs come from a man aged 50-60 years with acute or convalescent COVID-19. Each CDR3 is given with its conserved first and last residue. A D gene is named only where the DNA matches it firmly. The size entry is marked missing in some rows and otherwise reads once, few, many or a size class.

D gene,clone size,V gene,J gene,CDR3 protein,CDR3 DNA
.,.,TRBV19,TRBJ1-5,CASSPGRGQNQPQHF,TGTGCCAGTAGTCCCGGCAGGGGCCAGAATCAGCCCCAGCATTTT
TRBD2,.,TRBV6-4,TRBJ2-3,CASRVTSGTDTQYF,TGTGCCAGCAGGGTCACTAGCGGCACAGATACGCAGTATTTT
.,.,TRBV14,TRBJ2-1,CASSNDRGGTYNEQFF,TGTGCCAGCAGCAACGACAGGGGAGGGACCTACAATGAGCAGTTCTTC
TRBD2,.,TRBV7-9,TRBJ2-7,CASSLYMGEGLVQYF,TGTGCCAGCAGCTTATATATGGGGGAGGGTTTGGTCCAGTACTTC
.,few,TRBV6-5,TRBJ2-3,CASSLNSLYTDTQYF,TGTGCCAGCAGTCTGAACTCACTTTACACAGATACGCAGTATTTT
TRBD1,.,TRBV11-2,TRBJ2-2,CASSSQGASTGELFF,TGTGCCAGCAGCTCACAGGGGGCAAGCACCGGGGAGCTGTTTTTT
.,.,TRBV6-2/TRBV6-3,TRBJ2-7,CASSFRGHQYYEQYF,TGTGCCAGCAGTTTCCGGGGACACCAATACTACGAGCAGTACTTC
TRBD2,.,TRBV7-2,TRBJ2-3,CASSRGAGGGSLDTQYF,TGTGCCAGCAGCCGGGGCGCGGGAGGGGGCTCTCTAGATACGCAGTATTTT
TRBD1,.,TRBV6-5,TRBJ2-3,CASRRGQDTQYF,TGTGCCAGCCGAAGGGGGCAAGATACGCAGTATTTT
TRBD1,once,TRBV27,TRBJ2-1,CASSWTGGDNEQFF,TGTGCCAGCAGTTGGACAGGGGGCGACAATGAGCAGTTCTTC
TRBD2,.,TRBV28,TRBJ2-1,CASSSFLAGSYNEQFF,TGTGCCAGCAGCTCCTTTCTAGCGGGCTCCTACAATGAGCAGTTCTTC
TRBD2,.,TRBV12-5,TRBJ2-7,CASGRTSGYEQYF,TGTGCTAGTGGCCGGACTAGCGGCTACGAGCAGTACTTC
TRBD2,.,TRBV11-3,TRBJ2-1,CASSFVMSGRYYNEQFF,TGTGCCAGCAGCTTCGTCATGAGCGGGAGGTACTACAATGAGCAGTTCTTC
.,.,TRBV6-6,TRBJ1-1,CASSYSGRDTEAFF,TGTGCCAGCAGTTACTCGGGGAGGGACACTGAAGCTTTCTTT
.,.,TRBV3-1/TRBV3-2,TRBJ2-1,CASSQDRLAGLDEQFF,TGTGCCAGCAGCCAAGATCGGTTAGCTGGACTGGATGAGCAGTTCTTC
TRBD1,.,TRBV23-1,TRBJ1-2,CASSLRQGANYGYTF,TGCGCCAGCAGTCTAAGACAGGGAGCTAACTATGGCTACACCTTC
.,.,TRBV12-3/TRBV12-4,TRBJ1-1,CASSLTTYEAFF,TGTGCCAGCAGTTTAACGACATATGAAGCTTTCTTT
.,.,TRBV4-3,TRBJ1-6,CASSQAPQGLSPLHF,TGCGCCAGCAGCCAAGCGCCGCAGGGGCTTTCACCCCTCCACTTT
TRBD2,.,TRBV24-1,TRBJ2-1,CATSDPGLGMGNEQFF,TGTGCCACCAGTGACCCGGGACTAGGTATGGGGAATGAGCAGTTCTTC
.,.,TRBV30,TRBJ2-7,CAWSRAGREQYF,TGTGCCTGGAGTAGGGCGGGGCGCGAGCAGTACTTC
.,.,TRBV4-1,TRBJ1-2,CASSQGTGANYGYTF,TGCGCCAGCAGCCAAGGAACAGGAGCTAACTATGGCTACACCTTC
TRBD1,.,TRBV25-1,TRBJ2-3,CASSGDRGNTDTQYF,TGTGCCAGCAGTGGGGACAGGGGGAACACAGATACGCAGTATTTT
TRBD2,.,TRBV19,TRBJ2-1,CASSTGLAATYNEQFF,TGTGCCAGTAGTACCGGACTAGCGGCAACCTACAATGAGCAGTTCTTC
.,.,TRBV6-5,TRBJ1-6,CASSYSWTTGDSPLHF,TGTGCCAGCAGTTACTCGTGGACAACGGGGGATTCACCCCTCCACTTT
.,.,TRBV6-5,TRBJ2-5,CASTSWGERETQYF,TGTGCCAGCACCTCATGGGGGGAGAGAGAGACCCAGTACTTC
.,.,TRBV5-1,TRBJ1-4,CASSPNQGSYEKLFF,TGCGCCAGCAGCCCGAACCAGGGTTCTTATGAAAAACTGTTTTTT
TRBD1,.,TRBV19,TRBJ2-2,CASTDRRATGELFF,TGTGCCAGTACGGACAGGCGCGCCACCGGGGAGCTGTTTTTT
TRBD1,.,TRBV27,TRBJ1-2,CASSLRTGGNYGYTF,TGTGCCAGCAGTTTAAGGACAGGGGGTAACTATGGCTACACCTTC
TRBD1,.,TRBV19,TRBJ1-3,CASSMGQRSGNTIYF,TGTGCCAGTAGTATGGGACAGCGCTCTGGAAACACCATATATTTT
TRBD2,.,TRBV7-8,TRBJ2-7,CASTLGGWTSGSSYEQYF,TGTGCCAGCACCCTAGGGGGGTGGACTAGCGGGAGCTCCTACGAGCAGTACTTC
.,.,TRBV2,TRBJ1-2,CASSDGVPGGYTF,TGTGCCAGCAGTGACGGGGTTCCCGGCGGCTACACCTTC
.,.,TRBV12-3/TRBV12-4,TRBJ1-1,CASSRGNTEAFF,TGTGCCAGCAGTAGAGGGAACACTGAAGCTTTCTTT
.,.,TRBV27,TRBJ1-1,CASSLSRGPTEAFF,TGTGCCAGCAGTTTATCCAGGGGACCTACTGAAGCTTTCTTT
.,.,TRBV5-1,TRBJ2-3,CASSLAGDRTDTQYF,TGCGCCAGCAGCTTGGCCGGAGATCGCACAGATACGCAGTATTTT
.,.,TRBV4-1,TRBJ2-3,CASSQEAPSPTDTQYF,TGCGCCAGCAGCCAAGAAGCGCCAAGCCCCACAGATACGCAGTATTTT
.,.,TRBV5-4,TRBJ1-2,CASSFPGTGLDTF,TGTGCCAGCAGCTTCCCCGGGACTGGCTTGGACACCTTC
.,.,TRBV5-4,TRBJ2-3,CASSLSGFDTQYF,TGTGCCAGCAGCTTATCGGGTTTCGATACGCAGTATTTT
TRBD1,.,TRBV5-1,TRBJ2-5,CASSLEGQEYQETQYF,TGCGCCAGCAGCTTGGAGGGACAGGAGTACCAAGAGACCCAGTACTTC
.,.,TRBV5-4,TRBJ1-1,CASSRVRGEAEAFF,TGTGCCAGCAGCCGGGTCCGAGGGGAGGCTGAAGCTTTCTTT
.,.,TRBV4-2,TRBJ1-4,CASSQPSGGAGGEKLFF,TGTGCCAGCAGCCAACCCTCCGGAGGGGCTGGGGGTGAAAAACTGTTTTTT
.,.,TRBV14,TRBJ2-7,CASSQDSGSAYEQYF,TGTGCCAGCAGCCAAGACTCCGGTTCCGCCTACGAGCAGTACTTC
TRBD2,.,TRBV7-8,TRBJ2-1,CASTSRLAGGPNEQFF,TGTGCCAGCACCTCGCGACTAGCGGGAGGGCCCAATGAGCAGTTCTTC
TRBD2,few,TRBV2,TRBJ2-5,CASSQPGLVRETQYF,TGTGCCAGCAGTCAGCCGGGACTAGTCAGAGAGACCCAGTACTTC
TRBD2,.,TRBV5-4,TRBJ2-5,CASSRGTSGILETQYF,TGTGCCAGCAGCCGGGGGACTAGCGGGATTCTCGAGACCCAGTACTTC
.,.,TRBV11-2,TRBJ1-4,CASSGQYATNEKLFF,TGTGCCAGCAGCGGACAGTATGCAACTAATGAAAAACTGTTTTTT
TRBD2,.,TRBV6-5,TRBJ2-1,CACRTSGFNEQFF,TGTGCCTGCCGGACTAGCGGTTTCAATGAGCAGTTCTTC
TRBD1,.,TRBV18,TRBJ1-4,CASSLLQGATNEKLFF,TGTGCCAGCTCACTCTTACAGGGGGCGACTAATGAAAAACTGTTTTTT
TRBD2,.,TRBV9,TRBJ2-2,CASSVGNRLAGPTGELFF,TGTGCCAGCAGCGTAGGAAATCGACTAGCGGGCCCCACCGGGGAGCTGTTTTTT
TRBD2,.,TRBV30,TRBJ2-1,CAWSFGLATNEQFF,TGTGCCTGGAGTTTCGGACTAGCTACCAATGAGCAGTTCTTC
.,.,TRBV28,TRBJ1-4,CASSPTGATNEKLFF,TGTGCCAGCAGTCCGACAGGAGCAACTAATGAAAAACTGTTTTTT
TRBD1,.,TRBV5-6,TRBJ2-2,CASSTGQGPNTGELFF,TGTGCCAGCAGCACCGGACAGGGTCCGAACACCGGGGAGCTGTTTTTT
.,.,TRBV5-1,TRBJ2-3,CASSLAAGFTDTQYF,TGCGCCAGCAGCTTGGCTGCGGGATTCACAGATACGCAGTATTTT
TRBD2,.,TRBV27,TRBJ2-1,CASSAGTSGRAEQFF,TGTGCCAGCAGTGCCGGGACTAGCGGGAGGGCCGAGCAGTTCTTC
TRBD2,.,TRBV11-2,TRBJ2-1,CASSLASLAGAYNEQFF,TGTGCCAGCAGCTTAGCTTCTCTAGCGGGAGCCTACAATGAGCAGTTCTTC
TRBD2,.,TRBV15,TRBJ2-5,CATSRDSAGNGGETQYF,TGTGCCACCAGCAGAGATTCAGCGGGGAACGGAGGGGAGACCCAGTACTTC
.,.,TRBV7-6,TRBJ2-7,CASSPKTGSSHEQYF,TGTGCCAGCAGCCCTAAGACAGGTTCCTCCCACGAGCAGTACTTC
.,.,TRBV11-2,TRBJ2-1,CASSLAPIVSASPGEQFF,TGTGCCAGCAGCTTGGCCCCAATAGTCAGCGCCTCTCCGGGTGAGCAGTTCTTC